The 22 T cell receptor beta chains listed next were all sequenced from one sample in a study of T cells expressing NK-cell markers. TCRdb reanalyzed the 5' RACE reads and collapses them to one entry per CDR3 protein, without DNA. Its listing shows around 380,000 distinct CDR3 sequences. Sequences were obtained from blood T cells: a sorted CD56 or NKG2C T cell subset, CD4+ or CD8+ T cells, or bulk PBMC T cells (not recorded which). These receptors all come from a woman in her forties or fifties in good health.

This chain joins TRBV11-2 and TRBJ1-1; TCRdb outputs TRBD1, but without DNA this stays unchecked. The germline gives CDR1 SGHAT, CDR2 FQNNGV. This CDR3 comprises 12 residues. The CDR3 sequence is CASSWAGGEAFF.

V and J are TRBV20-1 and TRBJ2-7; TCRdb selects TRBD2, and the lack of DNA leaves this call unchecked. The CDR3 is 14 amino acids. CDR1 and CDR2 (germline): DFQATT, SNEGSKA (reference sequence). CDR3 sequence: CSATITGTTAGQYF.

The chain links TRBV24-1 to TRBJ2-3; TCRdb proposes TRBD2, but this gene call is untestable without DNA. This CDR3 has 16 residues. Looked up from germline, CDR1 is KGHDR and CDR2 is SFDVKD. The CDR3: CATSEAGTRSTDTQYF.

The chain links TRBV28 to TRBJ1-2. This CDR3 has 12 amino acids. The germline gives CDR1 MDHEN, CDR2 SYDVKM. CDR3 protein: CASNNLNYGYTF.

The rearrangement joins TRBV7-9 to TRBJ1-2; TCRdb names TRBD1, which stays unverified in the absence of DNA. CDR3 length equals 18 residues. The V gene's germline CDR1 is SEHNR and CDR2 FQNEAQ (reference sequence). The CDR3 reads CASSLGAFAMGDDYGYTF.

The chain combines TRBV12-3 or TRBV12-4 with TRBJ2-1; TCRdb indicates TRBD1, and absent DNA this call remains unverified. This CDR3 is built from 15 residues. The CDR3 protein is CASSLTAGPDGEQFF.

CDR3 sequence reads: CAISDETEPQHF. V and J are TRBV10-3 and TRBJ1-5. The CDR3 runs 12 residues. In germline, CDR1 is ENHRY, CDR2 SYGVKD.

The chain couples TRBV7-7 to TRBJ2-2; TCRdb outputs TRBD1, but without DNA this stays unchecked. Per germline, CDR1 SSHAT and CDR2 FNYEAQ (reference sequence). The CDR3 sequence is 15 residues long. The CDR3 sequence: CASSLEDRGPGELFF.

CDR3: CASSLTIGQRLGEAFF. V is TRBV7-3 and J is TRBJ1-1. There are 16 residues in the CDR3. Germline-derived CDR1 and CDR2 are SGHTA and FQGTGA.

The genes are TRBV6-2 or TRBV6-3 and TRBJ2-1; TCRdb's assignment of TRBD2 cannot be checked, as there is no DNA. There are 15 residues in the CDR3. CDR1 is MNHEY and CDR2 is SVGEGT in the germline V gene. This CDR3 is CASSYLAGMYNEQFF.

V usage is TRBV6-5 and J usage is TRBJ2-1. Germline-derived CDR1 and CDR2 are MNHEY and SVGAGI. The CDR3 is 11 amino acids. This chain's CDR3 is CASRIYNEQFF.

The gene calls are TRBV4-2 and TRBJ2-1; TCRdb lists TRBD2, though no DNA is available to test this call. The length of the CDR3 is 16 residues. Looked up from germline, CDR1 is LGHNA and CDR2 is YNFKEQ. CDR3 residues: CASSQDRSSGYNEQFF.

The chain uses TRBV9 and TRBJ2-1; checking the TCRdb D call of TRBD2 is not possible without DNA. This CDR3 spans 15 amino acids. In germline, CDR1 is SGDLS, CDR2 YYNGEE. The CDR3 region is CASSQTSRGYNEQFF.

V gene TRBV3-1 combines with J gene TRBJ2-5; as DNA is missing, the TRBD2 call by TCRdb cannot be tested. This CDR3 region has 15 residues. Germline lookup yields CDR1 LGHDT and CDR2 YNNKEL (reference sequence). The CDR3 sequence is CASSQAGTSQETQYF.

J is TRBJ2-6 and V is TRBV30. CDR1 is GTSNPN and CDR2 is SVGIG in the germline V gene (reference sequence). The CDR3 is 13 residues long. The CDR3 reads CAGHGSGANVLTF.

The chain employs TRBV28 and TRBJ2-1; TCRdb's D call, TRBD1, is unchecked because there is no DNA. Germline V CDR1 and CDR2: MDHEN, SYDVKM. The CDR3 spans 15 residues. The chain's CDR3 is CASSLRLGPDNEQFF.

The chain links TRBV5-1 to TRBJ2-5; checking the TCRdb D call of TRBD2 is not possible without DNA. Germline V gene lookup returns CDR1 SGHRS and CDR2 YFSETQ. There are 15 residues in the CDR3. CDR3: CASSLVGPLQETQYF.

The genes are TRBV9 and TRBJ2-1; TCRdb lists TRBD1, though no DNA is available to test this call. This CDR3 is built from 14 residues. Germline V gene lookup returns CDR1 SGDLS and CDR2 YYNGEE. The chain's CDR3 is CASSVGGQNNEQFF.

This sequence joins TRBV7-2 and TRBJ2-7; there is no DNA to check the TCRdb D call of TRBD2. The CDR3 totals 15 residues. From germline, CDR1 is SGHTA and CDR2 FQGNSA. The CDR3 here is CASSLWTSGIDEQYF.

The V call is TRBV20-1, the J call TRBJ2-1; TCRdb selects TRBD2, and the lack of DNA leaves this call unchecked. CDR1 and CDR2 (germline): DFQATT, SNEGSKA (reference sequence). This CDR3 has 14 residues. The CDR3: CSATVAGVIDEQFF.

The rearrangement links TRBV15 to TRBJ1-5; TCRdb outputs TRBD1, but without DNA this stays unchecked. Per the germline V gene, CDR1 is LNHNV and CDR2 is YYDKDF (reference sequence). The CDR3 contains 16 residues. The CDR3 region is CATSRRLTGGHQPQHF.

The chain couples TRBV20-1 to TRBJ2-5; TCRdb reports TRBD1, a call that lacks DNA to check it against. The CDR3 is made up of 13 amino acids. Germline V gene sequence: CDR1 DFQATT, CDR2 SNEGSKA (reference sequence). CDR3 sequence: CSATGTDQETQYF.